The clone carrying this T cell receptor beta chain showed up just a few times. The V gene end was trimmed by 0 bases and the J gene end by 3 bases; junction bases not matched to a gene: 4. This CDR3 contains 15 residues. The V gene's germline CDR1 is DFQATT and CDR2 SNEGSKA (reference sequence). TCR cDNA, made by 5'RACE template switching, carried an added universal primer site and UMIs. TCRdb reprocessed the 5' RACE reads with MiXCR, giving one entry per CDR3 protein. The sample has some 160,000 distinct CDR3 sequences, roughly 9% seen once. The sample belongs to a study of T cells after yellow fever vaccination.

The specimen comprised CD8+ T cells sorted from PBMCs, sampled 45 days after the yellow fever booster vaccination. The source is a man younger than 30 who received the YFV17D yellow fever vaccine. This sequence joins TRBV20-1 and TRBJ2-2; 7 nucleotides line up with TRBD1. The CDR3 DNA reads as TGCAGTGCTAGAGATGGTGGACAGGACACCGGGGAGCTGTTTTTT. Translated, it gives CSARDGGQDTGELFF.